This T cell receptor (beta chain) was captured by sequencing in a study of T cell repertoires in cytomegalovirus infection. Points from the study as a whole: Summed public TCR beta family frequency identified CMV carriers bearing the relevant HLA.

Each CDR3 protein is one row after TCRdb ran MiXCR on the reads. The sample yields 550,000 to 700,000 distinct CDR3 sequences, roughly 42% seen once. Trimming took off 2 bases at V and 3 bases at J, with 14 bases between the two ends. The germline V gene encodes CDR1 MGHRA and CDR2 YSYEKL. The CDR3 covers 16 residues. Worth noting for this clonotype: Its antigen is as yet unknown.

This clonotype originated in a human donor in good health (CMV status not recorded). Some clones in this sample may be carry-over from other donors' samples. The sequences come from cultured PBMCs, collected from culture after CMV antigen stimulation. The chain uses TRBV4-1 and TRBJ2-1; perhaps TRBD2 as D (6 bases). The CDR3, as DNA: TGCGCCAGCAGCCAACAACCGGGACTCTACTACAATGAGCAGTTCTTC. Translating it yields CASSQQPGLYYNEQFF.